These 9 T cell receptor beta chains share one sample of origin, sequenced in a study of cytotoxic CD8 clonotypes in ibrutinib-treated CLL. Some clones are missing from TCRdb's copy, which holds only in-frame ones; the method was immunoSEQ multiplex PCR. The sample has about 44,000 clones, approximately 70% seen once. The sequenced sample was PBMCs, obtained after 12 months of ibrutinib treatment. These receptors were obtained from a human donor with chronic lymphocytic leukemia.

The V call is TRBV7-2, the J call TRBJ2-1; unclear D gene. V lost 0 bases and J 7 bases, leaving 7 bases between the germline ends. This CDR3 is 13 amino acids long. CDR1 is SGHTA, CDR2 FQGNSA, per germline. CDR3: CASSLAWANEQFF. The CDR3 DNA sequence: TGTGCCAGCAGCTTAGCGTGGGCAAATGAGCAGTTCTTC.

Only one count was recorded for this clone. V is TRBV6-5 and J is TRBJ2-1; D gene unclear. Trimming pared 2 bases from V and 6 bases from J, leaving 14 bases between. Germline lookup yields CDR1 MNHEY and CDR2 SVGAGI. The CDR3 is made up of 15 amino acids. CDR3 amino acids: CASSYPGGKGNEQFF. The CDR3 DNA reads TGTGCCAGCAGTTACCCGGGTGGTAAGGGCAATGAGCAGTTCTTC.

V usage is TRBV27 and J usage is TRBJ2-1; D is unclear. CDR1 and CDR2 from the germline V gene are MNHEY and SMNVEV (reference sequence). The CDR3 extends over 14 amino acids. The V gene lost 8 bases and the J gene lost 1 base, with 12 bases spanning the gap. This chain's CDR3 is CASSFERSYNEQFF. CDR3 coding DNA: TGTGCCAGCTCGTTCGAGAGGTCCTACAATGAGCAGTTCTTC.

For the CDR3, the DNA is TGTGCCAGCAGCGGGGATTATCAGCCCCAGCATTTT. Its protein is CASSGDYQPQHF. The chain has TRBV7-8 and TRBJ1-5; D gene uncertain. Germline V lookup: CDR1 SGHVS, CDR2 FQNEAQ. This CDR3 spans 12 amino acids. The V and J ends lost 5 bases and 5 bases respectively, with 7 bases between them.

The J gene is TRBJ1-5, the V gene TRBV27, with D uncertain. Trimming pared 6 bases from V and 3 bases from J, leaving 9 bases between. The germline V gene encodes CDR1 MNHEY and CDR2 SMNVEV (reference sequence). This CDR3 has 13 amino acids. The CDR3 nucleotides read TGTGCCAGCAGCCCAAATACCAATCAGCCCCAGCATTTT. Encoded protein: CASSPNTNQPQHF.

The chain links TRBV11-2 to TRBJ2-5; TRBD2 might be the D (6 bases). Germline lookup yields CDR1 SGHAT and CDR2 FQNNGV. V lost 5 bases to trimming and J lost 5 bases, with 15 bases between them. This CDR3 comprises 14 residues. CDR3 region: CASSPNAGSETQYF. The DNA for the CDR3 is TGTGCCAGCAGCCCTAACGCGGGATCTGAGACCCAGTACTTC.

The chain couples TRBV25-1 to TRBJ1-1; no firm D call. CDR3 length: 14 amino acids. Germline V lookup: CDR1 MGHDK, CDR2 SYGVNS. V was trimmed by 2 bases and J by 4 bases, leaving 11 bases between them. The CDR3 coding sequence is TGTGCCAGCAGTGAAGCATTTCTTAGCACTGAAGCTTTCTTT. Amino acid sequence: CASSEAFLSTEAFF. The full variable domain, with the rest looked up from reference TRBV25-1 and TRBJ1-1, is EADIYQTPRYLVIGTGKKITLECSQTMGHDKMYWYQQDPGMELHLIHYSYGVNSTEKGDLSSESTVSRIRTEHFPLTLESARPSHTSQYLCASSEAFLSTEAFFGQGTRLTVV.

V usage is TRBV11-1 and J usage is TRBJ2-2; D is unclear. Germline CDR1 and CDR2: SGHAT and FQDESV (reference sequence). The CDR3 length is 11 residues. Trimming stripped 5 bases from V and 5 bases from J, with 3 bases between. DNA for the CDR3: TGTGCCAGCAGCCCGACCGGGGAGCTGTTTTTT. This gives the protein CASSPTGELFF.

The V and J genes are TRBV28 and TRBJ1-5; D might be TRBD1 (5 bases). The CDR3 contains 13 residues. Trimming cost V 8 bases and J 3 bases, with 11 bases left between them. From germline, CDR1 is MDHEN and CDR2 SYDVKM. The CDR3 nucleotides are TGTGCCAGCGGCCAGGGAGACAATCAGCCCCAGCATTTT. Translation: CASGQGDNQPQHF.